These 26 T cell receptor beta chains were all obtained from the same sample, sequenced in a study of CD8 T cells in ankylosing spondylitis. Each CDR3 protein gets one entry after TCRdb re-called the 5' RACE reads with MiXCR. The profile covers roughly 280,000 distinct CDR3 sequences, with over 15% appearing a single time and roughly 7.4% taken by the ten largest. Sequencing was carried out using blood, either unsorted or a sorted T cell fraction (not recorded which). These receptors were collected from a male donor with ankylosing spondylitis or in good health (not recorded which).

This sequence joins TRBV15 and TRBJ2-7; D is ambiguous. There are 13 residues in the CDR3. V was trimmed by 3 bases and J by 0 bases, leaving 6 bases between them. Germline CDR1 is LNHNV and CDR2 is YYDKDF (reference sequence). The CDR3 nucleotides read TGTGCCACCAGCAGCCCAGACTCCTACGAGCAGTACGTC. This codes for CATSSPDSYEQYV.

This clonotype was seen a handful of times. The chain uses TRBV20-1 and TRBJ2-5; 9 bases agree with TRBD2. From germline, CDR1 is DFQATT and CDR2 SNEGSKA (reference sequence). J lost 3 bases, V lost 2 bases, and 7 bases had no gene match. This CDR3 comprises 15 residues. CDR3: CSARPTSGLKETQYF. The CDR3 DNA is TGCAGTGCTAGACCGACTAGCGGACTTAAAGAGACCCAGTACTTC.

This clonotype occurred a few times. The chain uses TRBV5-1 and TRBJ2-5, with D perhaps matching TRBD1 (5 bases). Trimming cost V 0 bases and J 3 bases, with 6 bases left between them. Germline V gene lookup returns CDR1 SGHRS and CDR2 YFSETQ. The CDR3 consists of 13 residues. For the CDR3, the DNA is TGCGCCAGCAGCTTGGAAGGGGAAGAGACCCAGTACTTC. It translates to CASSLEGEETQYF.

This clonotype was seen more than once but under ten times. As DNA, the CDR3 is TGTGCCAGCAGTTATGGGTGGGCTACCCACAATGAGCAGTTCTTC. Protein: CASSYGWATHNEQFF. The rearrangement links TRBV12-3 or TRBV12-4 to TRBJ2-1; unclear D gene. The CDR3 consists of 15 residues. Trimming cost V 4 bases and J 5 bases, with 15 bases left between them.

The chain links TRBV12-3 or TRBV12-4 to TRBJ2-5, with a possible D match to TRBD2 (5 bases). V was shortened by 5 bases and J by 0 bases, with 16 bases between the two germline ends. CDR3 length equals 16 residues. CDR3: CASSLRLSPYQETQYF. CDR3 DNA: TGTGCCAGCAGTCTCCGACTATCCCCGTACCAAGAGACCCAGTACTTC.

V usage is TRBV3-1 and J usage is TRBJ2-5, with 7 bases lining up with TRBD2. Germline V gene sequence: CDR1 LGHDT, CDR2 YNNKEL (reference sequence). This CDR3 has 16 amino acids. V shed 0 bases and J 1 base; nucleotides not matched to a gene: 5. CDR3 DNA sequence: TGTGCCAGCAGCCAAGAATTAACGGGAGGCCAAGAGACCCAGTACTTC. Its translation is CASSQELTGGQETQYF.

The V call is TRBV4-2, the J call TRBJ1-2, with 8 bases identical to TRBD1. The CDR3 contains 17 residues. Germline CDR1 reads LGHNA; CDR2 reads YNFKEQ. V lost 0 bases and J lost 4; bases outside the gene matches: 10. CDR3 in amino acids: CASSQDQATGATYGYTF. Here the CDR3 DNA reads TGTGCCAGCAGCCAAGATCAGGCGACAGGGGCGACCTATGGCTACACCTTC.

This sequence joins TRBV27 and TRBJ2-3; D might be TRBD1 or TRBD2, each matching 6 bases. The CDR3 has 16 amino acids. Trimming removed 2 bases at V and 2 bases at J, with 14 bases between. Per germline, CDR1 MNHEY and CDR2 SMNVEV (reference sequence). DNA of the CDR3: TGTGCCAGCAGTTTAGGTGGGGGGCGCCCCACAGATACGCAGTATTTT. Protein sequence: CASSLGGGRPTDTQYF.

The V call is TRBV27, the J call TRBJ2-3; 9 positions agree with TRBD1. The V and J ends lost 5 bases and 4 bases, in that order; junction bases with no gene match: 16. This CDR3 comprises 18 residues. The germline gives CDR1 MNHEY, CDR2 SMNVEV (reference sequence). CDR3 in amino acids: CASSTIHGLGQGPDTQYF. The CDR3 nucleotides are TGTGCCAGCAGTACTATCCACGGGCTGGGACAGGGACCAGATACGCAGTATTTT.

The chain has TRBV28 and TRBJ1-5; TRBD1 matches 7 bases. Germline CDR1 MDHEN, CDR2 SYDVKM. The V and J ends lost 8 bases and 6 bases, in that order; junction bases with no gene match: 7. The CDR3 is made up of 13 amino acids. The CDR3 DNA is TGTGCCAGCGGGCAGGGGGTAGGTCAGCCCCAGCATTTT. This translates into CASGQGVGQPQHF.

Turning to this clonotype: Just one base apart from a much larger clone, this may be a read error. CDR3 in DNA: TGCAACGTCGGAGCCGCAGGTCCTAACTATGGCTACACCTTC. This translates into CNVGAAGPNYGYTF. The chain couples TRBV29-1 to TRBJ1-2, with D unclear. The CDR3 consists of 14 residues. Germline V gene lookup returns CDR1 SQVTM and CDR2 ANQGSEA.

The chain employs TRBV30 and TRBJ1-3; D not resolved. CDR1 and CDR2 (germline): GTSNPN, SVGIG (reference sequence). The CDR3 runs to 13 residues. V dropped 0 bases and J dropped 4 bases, with 7 bases sitting between them. CDR3 loop: CAWSVWRGNTIYF. The DNA for the CDR3 is TGTGCCTGGAGTGTTTGGAGAGGAAACACCATATATTTT.

This clonotype was counted between two and nine times. The chain carries TRBV19 and TRBJ1-2; D might be TRBD1 (5 bases). Deletions cut 3 bases from V and 4 bases from J, with 12 bases between. This CDR3 contains 14 residues. CDR1 and CDR2 (germline): LNHDA, SQIVND (reference sequence). The CDR3 is CASSILTGAYGYTF. DNA for the CDR3: TGTGCCAGTAGTATTCTGACTGGGGCCTATGGCTACACCTTC.

The rearrangement joins TRBV7-3 to TRBJ2-2; D gene ambiguous. CDR1 and CDR2 from the germline V gene are SGHTA and FQGTGA. This CDR3 contains 13 residues. With 5 bases removed from V and 7 bases from J, the gap between germline ends came to 11 bases. Here the CDR3 reads CASSQGPLGELFF. Here the CDR3 DNA reads TGTGCCAGCAGCCAAGGTCCTCTCGGGGAGCTGTTTTTT.

The V gene is TRBV6-5, the J gene TRBJ2-3; possibly TRBD1 for D (6 bases). V dropped 2 bases and J dropped 4 bases, with 13 bases sitting between them. The CDR3 is 15 amino acids. Germline CDR1 reads MNHEY; CDR2 reads SVGAGI. CDR3: CASSYALTGSDTQYF. The DNA for the CDR3 is TGTGCCAGCAGTTACGCTCTAACAGGGTCAGATACGCAGTATTTT.

This clonotype has a count of ten or more. The chain uses TRBV15 and TRBJ2-3; 8 bases are a match to TRBD2. J lost 0 bases, V lost 2 bases, and 4 bases had no gene match. The germline CDR1 and CDR2 sequences are LNHNV and YYDKDF (reference sequence). The CDR3 is 16 residues long. CDR3: CATSRKRGGSTDTQYF. In DNA form, the CDR3 reads TGTGCCACCAGCAGAAAACGGGGGGGCAGCACAGATACGCAGTATTTT.

This clonotype was seen many times. The chain has TRBV7-3 and TRBJ2-1, with TRBD2 matching 11 bases. J lost 8 bases, V lost 1 base, and 4 bases had no gene match. This CDR3 is built from 15 residues. The germline V gene has CDR1 SGHTA and CDR2 FQGTGA. The DNA of the CDR3 is TGTGCCAGCAGCTTAATAGCGGGAGGGTACGATGAGCAGTTCTTC. This encodes CASSLIAGGYDEQFF.

This clonotype has more than one count but fewer than ten. In nucleotides, the CDR3 is TGTGCCGGTAGCGGGGTCCCATGGGGTAATGAGCAGTTCTTC. This sequence encodes CAGSGVPWGNEQFF. J is TRBJ2-1 and V is TRBV27, with 8 bases lining up with TRBD2. J gave up 7 bases and V 11 bases, and 13 bases lay outside the gene matches. Germline V gives CDR1 MNHEY, CDR2 SMNVEV (reference sequence). The CDR3 spans 14 residues.

This clonotype occurred many times. This chain links TRBV3-1 with TRBJ2-5; TRBD2 matches at 10 bases. The CDR3 runs 15 residues. CDR1 is LGHDT and CDR2 is YNNKEL in the germline V gene (reference sequence). The junction had 6 bases not matched to a gene; V was cut back by 5 bases and J by 3 bases. CDR3 sequence reads: CASSVGLAAKETQYF. The CDR3 nucleotides read TGTGCCAGCAGCGTAGGACTAGCGGCTAAAGAGACCCAGTACTTC.

This clonotype was seen only a few times. This chain links TRBV18 with TRBJ2-2; D not resolved. Trimming took 2 bases from V and 6 from J, leaving 7 bases between them. Germline V gives CDR1 KGHSH, CDR2 LQKENI. This CDR3 comprises 13 residues. The CDR3 coding sequence is TGTGCCAGCTCACCAAGAGGCTCCGGGGAGCTGTTTTTT. Protein: CASSPRGSGELFF.

This chain uses TRBV5-1 with TRBJ2-5; 8 nucleotides line up with TRBD2. This CDR3 region has 16 residues. V lost 5 bases to trimming and J lost 6 bases; unmatched junction nucleotides: 15. Germline CDR1 reads SGHRS; CDR2 reads YFSETQ. CDR3 nucleotide sequence: TGCGCCAGCAGTCCCATGCTGCCTAGCGGGTTGAAGACCCAGTACTTC. Its translation is CASSPMLPSGLKTQYF.

This clonotype was recorded a few times. The chain uses TRBV4-1 and TRBJ2-7; D possibly corresponds to TRBD2 (6 bases). The V and J ends lost 0 bases and 6 bases respectively, with 12 bases between them. This CDR3 spans 14 amino acids. Germline V CDR1 and CDR2: MGHRA, YSYEKL. The CDR3 loop reads CASSQEGFGGEQYV. The CDR3 nucleotides are TGCGCCAGCAGCCAAGAAGGGTTCGGGGGCGAGCAGTACGTC.

The sample holds a few counts of this clonotype. The genes are TRBV9 and TRBJ1-2, with D unresolved. The germline CDR1 and CDR2 sequences are SGDLS and YYNGEE. There are 13 residues in the CDR3. V lost 4 bases and J 7 bases, leaving 14 bases between the germline ends. The CDR3 here is CASSPTPGSGYTF. As DNA, the CDR3 is TGTGCCAGCAGCCCCACCCCAGGCTCTGGCTACACCTTC.

This clonotype was detected a few times. The chain employs TRBV6-5 and TRBJ1-1; a weak D match, TRBD1 (6 bases). Between the trimmed V and J ends, which lost 0 bases and 4 bases, there was a span of 12 bases. This CDR3 comprises 15 residues. Germline CDR1 MNHEY, CDR2 SVGAGI. In DNA form, the CDR3 reads TGTGCCAGCAGTTACTCGAAGGGGGGCGGCACTGAAGCTTTCTTT. This sequence encodes CASSYSKGGGTEAFF.

The chain is built from TRBV12-3 or TRBV12-4 and TRBJ2-2, with D possibly being TRBD1 or TRBD2 (5 bases each). Trimming cost V 3 bases and J 1 base, with 12 bases left between them. There are 16 residues in the CDR3. The chain's CDR3 is CASSLGDARNTGELFF. DNA for the CDR3: TGTGCCAGCAGTTTGGGGGACGCGAGGAACACCGGGGAGCTGTTTTTT.

As concerns this clonotype: At one end, the junction sequence differs from germline, possibly due to a read error. The J gene is TRBJ2-3, the V gene TRBV2; TRBD2 matches 10 bases. This CDR3 comprises 16 residues. Germline V lookup: CDR1 SNHLY, CDR2 FYNNEI. CDR3 residues: CANSGGLAVPTDTQYF. CDR3 in DNA: TGTGCCAACAGTGGTGGACTAGCGGTACCCACAGATACGCAGTATTTT. The variable domain in full, completed from reference TRBV2 and TRBJ2-3, reads EPEVTQTPSHQVTQMGQEVILRCVPISNHLYFYWYRQILGQKVEFLVSFYNNEISEKSEIFDDQFSVERPDGSNFTLKIRSTKLEDSAMYFCANSGGLAVPTDTQYFGPGTRLTVL.